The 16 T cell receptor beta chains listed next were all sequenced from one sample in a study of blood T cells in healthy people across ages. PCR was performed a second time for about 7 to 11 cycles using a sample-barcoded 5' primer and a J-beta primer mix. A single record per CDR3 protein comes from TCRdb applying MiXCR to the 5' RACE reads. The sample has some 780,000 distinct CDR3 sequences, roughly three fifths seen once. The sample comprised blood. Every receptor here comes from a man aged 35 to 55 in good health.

CDR3 loop: CSARGSGNTYEQYF. For the CDR3, the DNA is TGCAGTGCTAGGGGAAGCGGGAATACCTACGAGCAGTACTTC. The rearrangement uses TRBV20-1 and TRBJ2-7, with 7 positions matching TRBD2. CDR1 is DFQATT and CDR2 is SNEGSKA in the germline V gene (reference sequence). V lost 3 bases to trimming and J lost 2 bases; unmatched junction nucleotides: 7. There are 14 residues in the CDR3.

In DNA form, the CDR3 reads TGCAGTGCGGTGACTAGCGGTACAGATACGCAGTATTTT. Its protein is CSAVTSGTDTQYF. The rearrangement joins TRBV20-1 to TRBJ2-3; TRBD2 aligns across 9 bases. CDR1 is DFQATT and CDR2 is SNEGSKA in the germline V gene (reference sequence). V dropped 6 bases and J dropped 3; count of bases not matched to a gene: 4. The CDR3 is 13 amino acids.

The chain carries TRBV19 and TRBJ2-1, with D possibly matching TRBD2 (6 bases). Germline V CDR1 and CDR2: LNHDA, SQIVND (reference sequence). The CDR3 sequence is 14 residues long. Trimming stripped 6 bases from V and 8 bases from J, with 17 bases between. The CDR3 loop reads CASRPPTKRDEQFF. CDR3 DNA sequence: TGTGCCAGTAGACCCCCGACGAAGCGGGATGAGCAGTTCTTC.

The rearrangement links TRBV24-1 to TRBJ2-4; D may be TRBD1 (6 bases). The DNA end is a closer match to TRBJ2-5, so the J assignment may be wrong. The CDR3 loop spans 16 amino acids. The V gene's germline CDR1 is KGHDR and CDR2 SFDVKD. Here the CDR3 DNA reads TGTGCCACCAGTCGACTCAGGGTGGGGGCCCAAGAGACCCAGTACTTC. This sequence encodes CATSRLRVGAQETQYF.

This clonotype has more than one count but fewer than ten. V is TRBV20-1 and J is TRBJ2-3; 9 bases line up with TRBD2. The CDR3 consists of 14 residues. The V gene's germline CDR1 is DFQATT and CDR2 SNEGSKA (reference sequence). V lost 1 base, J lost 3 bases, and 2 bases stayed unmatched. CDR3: CSARGGLATDTQYF. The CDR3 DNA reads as TGCAGTGCTAGAGGGGGACTAGCAACAGATACGCAGTATTTT.

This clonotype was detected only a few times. This CDR3 is CASSFSGSHGGEQFF. For the CDR3, the DNA is TGTGCCAGCAGCTTCAGCGGGAGCCATGGTGGTGAGCAGTTCTTC. The chain joins TRBV7-9 to TRBJ2-1; the match to TRBD2 covers 8 bases. Looked up from germline, CDR1 is SEHNR and CDR2 is FQNEAQ (reference sequence). The V segment lost 3 bases and the J segment 9 bases; nucleotides outside the gene matches: 10. This CDR3 has 15 residues.

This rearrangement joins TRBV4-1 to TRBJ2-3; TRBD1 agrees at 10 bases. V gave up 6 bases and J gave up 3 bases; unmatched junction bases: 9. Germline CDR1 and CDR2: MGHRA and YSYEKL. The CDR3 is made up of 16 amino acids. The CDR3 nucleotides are TGCGCCAGCAGTCAGAATTCGGGACAGGGGACAGATACGCAGTATTTT. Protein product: CASSQNSGQGTDTQYF.

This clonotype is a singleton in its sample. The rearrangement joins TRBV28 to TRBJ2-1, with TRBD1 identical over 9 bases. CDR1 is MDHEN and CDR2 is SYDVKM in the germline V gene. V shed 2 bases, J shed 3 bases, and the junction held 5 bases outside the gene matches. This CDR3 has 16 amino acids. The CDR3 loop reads CASSLITGGGYNEQFF. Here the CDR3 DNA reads TGTGCCAGCAGTTTAATAACAGGGGGCGGCTACAATGAGCAGTTCTTC.

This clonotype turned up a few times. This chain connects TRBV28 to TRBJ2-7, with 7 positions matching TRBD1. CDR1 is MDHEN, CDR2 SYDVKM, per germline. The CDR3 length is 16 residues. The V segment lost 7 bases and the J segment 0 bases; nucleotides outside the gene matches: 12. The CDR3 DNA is TGTGCCAGCACTGATCAGGGGGTGCCCAACTCCTACGAGCAGTACTTC. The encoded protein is CASTDQGVPNSYEQYF.

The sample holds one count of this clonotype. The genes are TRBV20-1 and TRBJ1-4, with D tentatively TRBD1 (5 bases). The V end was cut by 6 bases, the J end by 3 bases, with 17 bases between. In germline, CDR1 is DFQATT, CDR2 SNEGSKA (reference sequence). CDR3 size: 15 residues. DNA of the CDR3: TGCAGTGCAAAAGACTGGGTAGGGGCTAATGAAAAACTGTTTTTT. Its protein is CSAKDWVGANEKLFF.

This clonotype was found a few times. As DNA, the CDR3 is TGCGCCAGCAGCCAACAGGCTAGCGGGAGCGAGGGCGGAGAGACCCAGTACTTC. Its protein is CASSQQASGSEGGETQYF. The rearrangement uses TRBV4-3 and TRBJ2-5, with 10 bases fitting TRBD2. The germline CDR1 and CDR2 sequences are LGHNA and YSLEER. The V gene end was trimmed by 2 bases and the J gene end by 4 bases; junction bases not matched to a gene: 13. The length of the CDR3 is 18 residues.

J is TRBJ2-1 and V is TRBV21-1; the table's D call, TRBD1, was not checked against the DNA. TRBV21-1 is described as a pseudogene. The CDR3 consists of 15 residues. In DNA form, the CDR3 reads TGTGCCAGGACGCCGAGGGACAGGGAGACGAATGAGCAGTTCTTC. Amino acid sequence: CARTPRDRETNEQFF.

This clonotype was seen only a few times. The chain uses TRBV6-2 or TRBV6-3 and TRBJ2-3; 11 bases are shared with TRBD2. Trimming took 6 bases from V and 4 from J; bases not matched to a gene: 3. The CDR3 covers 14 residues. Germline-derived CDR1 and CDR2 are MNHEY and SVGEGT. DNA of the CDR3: TGTGCCAGCAGAATGACTAGCGGGGCAGATACGCAGTATTTT. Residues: CASRMTSGADTQYF.

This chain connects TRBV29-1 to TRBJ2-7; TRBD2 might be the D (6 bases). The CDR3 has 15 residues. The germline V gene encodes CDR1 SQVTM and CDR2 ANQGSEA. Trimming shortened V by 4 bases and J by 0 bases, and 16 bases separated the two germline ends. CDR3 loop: CSVVVGSGVSYEQYF. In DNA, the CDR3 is TGCAGCGTTGTCGTAGGCTCGGGAGTCTCCTACGAGCAGTACTTC.

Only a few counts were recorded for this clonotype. The CDR3 DNA is TGTGCCAGCAGGGAAACAGGCCGATCCTACGAGCAGTACTTC. Translation gives CASRETGRSYEQYF. This sequence joins TRBV6-5 and TRBJ2-7; D perhaps matches TRBD1 (5 bases). V gave up 6 bases and J gave up 1 base, with 13 bases separating them. The germline V gene has CDR1 MNHEY and CDR2 SVGAGI. The CDR3 runs 14 residues.

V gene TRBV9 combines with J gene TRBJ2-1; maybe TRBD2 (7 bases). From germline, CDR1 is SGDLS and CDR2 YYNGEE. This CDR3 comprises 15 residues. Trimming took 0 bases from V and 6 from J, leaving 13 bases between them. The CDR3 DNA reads TGTGCCAGCAGCGTAGGAGGGGGGGCTATCAATGAGCAGTTCTTC. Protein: CASSVGGGAINEQFF.